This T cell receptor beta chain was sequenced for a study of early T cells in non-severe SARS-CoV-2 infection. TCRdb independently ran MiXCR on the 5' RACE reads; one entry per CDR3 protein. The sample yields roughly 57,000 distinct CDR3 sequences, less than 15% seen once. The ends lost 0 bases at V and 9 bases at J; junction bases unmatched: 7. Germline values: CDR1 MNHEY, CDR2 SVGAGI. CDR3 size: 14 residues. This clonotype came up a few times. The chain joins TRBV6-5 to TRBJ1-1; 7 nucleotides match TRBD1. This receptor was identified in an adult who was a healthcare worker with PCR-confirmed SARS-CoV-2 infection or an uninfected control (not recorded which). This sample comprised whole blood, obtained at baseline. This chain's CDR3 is CASSYSTGRRQAFF. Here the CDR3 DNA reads TGTGCCAGCAGTTACTCGACAGGGAGGCGTCAAGCTTTCTTT.